This T cell receptor (beta chain) was observed in a study of TIL therapy for anti-PD-1-resistant metastatic lung cancer. For the study at large: Patients had a median age of approximately 56 years (range about 38-85). Most patients had lung adenocarcinoma; a handful of tumors were EGFR-mutant, two ALK-rearranged; half smoked currently or formerly.

The time point here: pre-treatment sample, taken before nivolumab and TIL therapy. Remarks on this clone: Its antigen is as yet unknown.

Broader study findings: After infusion, TIL clonotypes partly replaced peripheral T cells and declined over months.

CDR1 is LNHDA, CDR2 SQIVND, per germline (reference sequence). This CDR3 is built from 14 residues. Unmatched junction bases numbered 1, after V lost 4 bases and J lost 1 base. The immunoSEQ assay was v3. Each library reached some 2 million read pairs, or about 5-6.5 million at deep level. Using immunoSEQ multiplex PCR, the repertoire was profiled, and TCRdb retains in-frame clones only, with some absent. The sample has about 59,000 clones; around 70% are singletons. The source of this sequence is a person between 30 and 79 years old with non-small cell lung cancer. The chain uses TRBV19 and TRBJ1-5, with 7 bases that match TRBD1. The source material was blood, sampled at baseline. For the CDR3, the DNA is TGTGCCAGTAGTAGGGGACAGAGCAATCAGCCCCAGCATTTT. Protein product: CASSRGQSNQPQHF.